This TCR beta chain came from a study of response to subunit inactivated influenza vaccine. From the RT-PCR reads, TCRdb called clonotypes with MiXCR, one entry per CDR3 protein. Among 500,000 to 550,000 distinct CDR3 sequences listed, around 7.9% were seen once. The germline gives CDR1 LNHDA, CDR2 SQIVND (reference sequence). V gave up 1 base and J gave up 3 bases; unmatched junction bases: 11. The CDR3 is made up of 18 amino acids. This clonotype was observed many times. V is TRBV19 and J is TRBJ2-1; TRBD2 aligns across 8 bases. This sequence was found in a man between 50 and 75 years old who received an inactivated influenza vaccine. Material: PBMCs from blood, obtained around 25 months after vaccination. CDR3 nucleotide sequence: TGTGCCAGTAGTATAGGTCCCCAAGCGGGAGCAGGCTACAATGAGCAGTTCTTC. Its protein product is CASSIGPQAGAGYNEQFF.